This T cell receptor (beta chain) was sequenced in a study of T cells in Graves' hyperthyroidism and ophthalmopathy. Study-wide points: In the blood, most expanded thyroid clonotypes above 0.001 appeared as well.

CDR3 length equals 15 residues. Trimming pared 10 bases from V and 2 bases from J, leaving 18 bases between. Looked up from germline, CDR1 is MNHNS and CDR2 is SASEGT. Absence of ophthalmopathy progression within 18 months defined stable Graves' hyperthyroidism. Those patients with uncontrolled infection, other autoimmune disease, pregnancy or lactation were excluded. Researchers took RNA transcripts and amplified the TCR beta CDR3 regions from them. Initially, a first-round RT-PCR of the TCR CDR3 employed the HTBI primer set. TCRdb itself ran the multiplex PCR reads through MiXCR, one entry per CDR3 protein. The sample has 350,000 to 400,000 distinct CDR3 sequences; 14% are singletons. About this clonotype itself: What it binds is unknown.

This chain links TRBV6-1 with TRBJ1-5; D is unclear. The sample was blood. This TCR was sampled from an older woman with Graves' hyperthyroidism. The CDR3 protein is CANQSRGEGNQPQHF. In nucleotides, the CDR3 is TGTGCCAACCAAAGCCGGGGTGAAGGCAATCAGCCCCAGCATTTT.